The 20 T cell receptor beta chains below come from one sample, sequenced in a study of shared clonotypes between healthy human individuals. TCRdb keeps only in-frame clones here, not all; method: immunoSEQ multiplex PCR. The sample has some 1,100,000 clones; roughly 74% are singletons. The material sequenced was memory CD4+ T cells from PBMCs. Subset of the sample: CD45RA-negative fraction. The receptors stem from a man aged 18 to 29 in good health. Some clones in this sample may be carry-over from other donors' samples.

The V and J genes are TRBV11-3 and TRBJ2-7, with D possibly being TRBD2 (6 bases). CDR1 and CDR2 (germline): SGHNT, YENEEA. Trimming removed 6 bases at V and 0 bases at J, with 15 bases between. The CDR3 spans 15 residues. The CDR3 sequence is CASRNPGTGSYEQYF. CDR3 nucleotides: TGTGCCAGCAGAAACCCAGGGACTGGCTCCTACGAGCAGTACTTC.

This clone turned up a few times. This rearrangement joins TRBV5-1 to TRBJ1-1; possibly TRBD1 for D (5 bases). Deletions cut 0 bases from V and 4 bases from J, with 10 bases between. This CDR3 has 14 residues. Germline V gene data show CDR1 as SGHRS and CDR2 as YFSETQ. CDR3 loop: CASSLVQGLTEAFF. The DNA of the CDR3 is TGCGCCAGCAGCTTGGTTCAGGGTCTCACTGAAGCTTTCTTT.

V is TRBV7-2 and J is TRBJ2-4, with D possibly being TRBD1 (5 bases). The germline V gene encodes CDR1 SGHTA and CDR2 FQGNSA. V lost 1 base to trimming and J lost 0 bases, with 19 bases between them. The CDR3 runs to 19 residues. The CDR3 sequence is CASSLEGFSRVSAKNIQYF. CDR3 DNA: TGTGCCAGCAGCTTAGAGGGGTTCAGCCGGGTGTCAGCCAAAAACATTCAGTACTTC.

V gene TRBV19 combines with J gene TRBJ1-2; 10 bases align to TRBD1. This CDR3 spans 16 amino acids. Germline loops: CDR1 LNHDA, CDR2 SQIVND (reference sequence). After removal of 6 bases from V and 4 bases from J, the junction contained 11 bases not matched to a gene. CDR3 nucleotides: TGTGCCAGTAGGGCCGGGACAGGGGTATTCCGCTATGGCTACACCTTC. This codes for CASRAGTGVFRYGYTF.

As regards this clone: This same CDR3 is encoded by further DNA sequences in the sample. The chain recombines TRBV28 with TRBJ1-5; D not certain. The V gene lost 2 bases and the J gene lost 6 bases, with 5 bases spanning the gap. The CDR3 has 12 amino acids. CDR1 is MDHEN, CDR2 SYDVKM, per germline. CDR3 sequence reads: CASSLSSQPQHF. Here the CDR3 DNA reads TGTGCCAGCAGTTTAAGTTCTCAGCCCCAGCATTTT. The full variable domain, its missing parts supplied by reference TRBV28 and TRBJ1-5, is DVKVTQSSRYLVKRTGEKVFLECVQDMDHENMFWYRQDPGLGLRLIYFSYDVKMKEKGDIPEGYSVSREKKERFSLILESASTNQTSMYLCASSLSSQPQHFGDGTRLSIL.

The chain has TRBV2 and TRBJ1-1, with 9 positions matching TRBD1. Per germline, CDR1 SNHLY and CDR2 FYNNEI. Trimming at V came to 6 bases and at J to 6 bases, leaving 8 bases not matched to a gene. This CDR3 contains 14 residues. In DNA, the CDR3 is TGTGCCAGCAGCCTAGGACAGGGGACCGCTGAAGCTTTCTTT. It encodes CASSLGQGTAEAFF.

Comments on this clone: Other DNA sequences in the same sample also yield this CDR3. The CDR3 DNA reads TGTGCCAGCAGTGAAGGCGGGACAGGGGCCTACGAGCAGTACTTC. It specifies CASSEGGTGAYEQYF. V is TRBV2 and J is TRBJ2-7, with 10 positions matching TRBD1. The CDR3 loop spans 15 amino acids. From germline, CDR1 is SNHLY and CDR2 FYNNEI. V was pared by 1 base and J by 2 bases, with 2 bases of the junction left unmatched. The variable domain in full, completed from reference TRBV2 and TRBJ2-7, reads EPEVTQTPSHQVTQMGQEVILRCVPISNHLYFYWYRQILGQKVEFLVSFYNNEISEKSEIFDDQFSVERPDGSNFTLKIRSTKLEDSAMYFCASSEGGTGAYEQYFGPGTRLTVT.

A remark on this clone: Other DNA sequences in this sample translate to the same CDR3. Here the CDR3 reads CASSGLAGETQYF. DNA of the CDR3: TGTGCCAGCAGCGGGCTGGCAGGCGAGACCCAGTACTTC. The chain is built from TRBV2 and TRBJ2-5; D gene uncertain. The germline gives CDR1 SNHLY, CDR2 FYNNEI. The CDR3 totals 13 residues. V was pared by 6 bases and J by 5 bases, with 13 bases between.

The CDR3 loop reads CASSLQGGEQYF. The CDR3, as DNA: TGTGCCAGCAGCCTTCAGGGTGGCGAGCAGTACTTC. This chain links TRBV16 with TRBJ2-7, with D perhaps matching TRBD1 (5 bases). Germline-derived CDR1 and CDR2 are KGHSY and FQNENV. The CDR3 is made up of 12 amino acids. Trimming took off 4 bases at V and 6 bases at J, with 10 bases between the two ends.

This clone occurred a few times. J is TRBJ1-1 and V is TRBV28, with D hard to call. The CDR3 sequence is 12 residues long. Germline lookup yields CDR1 MDHEN and CDR2 SYDVKM. V gave up 1 base and J gave up 7 bases, with 7 bases separating them. In nucleotides, the CDR3 is TGTGCCAGCAGTTTATACCCACTTGAAGCTTTCTTT. It specifies CASSLYPLEAFF.

The chain employs TRBV2 and TRBJ1-1, with D uncertain. Per the germline V gene, CDR1 is SNHLY and CDR2 is FYNNEI. V dropped 1 base and J dropped 3 bases, with 15 bases sitting between them. The CDR3 consists of 16 residues. CDR3 sequence reads: CASSEGYSRRDTEAFF. CDR3 DNA sequence: TGTGCCAGCAGTGAAGGGTACTCCCGAAGGGACACTGAAGCTTTCTTT.

A note on this clone: A much larger clonotype is one base distant, so this may be a read error. The CDR3 sequence is CAWSVNPQGTYYGYTF. The CDR3 region has the DNA TGTGCCTGGAGTGTCAACCCACAGGGGACTTACTATGGCTACACCTTC. The chain uses TRBV30 and TRBJ1-2, with 7 bases matching TRBD1. Losses at the gene ends were 0 bases for V and 3 bases for J; bases not matched to a gene: 10. Germline V CDR1 and CDR2: GTSNPN, SVGIG (reference sequence). This CDR3 region has 16 residues.

J is TRBJ2-7 and V is TRBV5-1; 11 bases line up with TRBD1. CDR3 length equals 15 residues. V gave up 4 bases and J gave up 13 bases; unmatched junction bases: 16. The V gene's germline CDR1 is SGHRS and CDR2 YFSETQ. This chain's CDR3 is CASSPAGTGGSLYYF. CDR3 nucleotides: TGCGCCAGCAGCCCTGCCGGGACAGGGGGATCCCTTTACTACTTC.

This sequence joins TRBV9 and TRBJ2-5; TRBD2 matches 7 bases. This CDR3 has 14 residues. In germline, CDR1 is SGDLS, CDR2 YYNGEE. The ends lost 2 bases at V and 1 base at J; junction bases unmatched: 2. The CDR3 DNA reads as TGTGCCAGCAGCGTGGGGAGGGGCCAAGAGACCCAGTACTTC. The encoded protein is CASSVGRGQETQYF.

The chain is built from TRBV25-1 and TRBJ2-2; the D call may be TRBD1 or TRBD2 (6 bases each). CDR1 MGHDK and CDR2 SYGVNS come from the germline V gene. V shed 6 bases and J shed 3 bases, with 11 bases lying between them. This CDR3 is built from 14 residues. CDR3 amino acids: CASRWGADTGELFF. Here the CDR3 DNA reads TGTGCCAGCAGATGGGGGGCGGACACCGGGGAGCTGTTTTTT. The whole variable domain, remainder taken from reference TRBV25-1 and TRBJ2-2, is EADIYQTPRYLVIGTGKKITLECSQTMGHDKMYWYQQDPGMELHLIHYSYGVNSTEKGDLSSESTVSRIRTEHFPLTLESARPSHTSQYLCASRWGADTGELFFGEGSRLTVL.

Written as DNA, the CDR3 is TGCAGCGTCGCCTACACGGGACCAACTAATGAAAAACTGTTTTTT. It is translated as CSVAYTGPTNEKLFF. The chain couples TRBV29-1 to TRBJ1-4; TRBD1 is a possible D gene (5 bases). The CDR3 totals 15 residues. Germline-derived CDR1 and CDR2 are SQVTM and ANQGSEA. V was clipped by 6 bases and J by 0 bases, with 14 bases between them.

The chain links TRBV6-1 to TRBJ1-2, with unresolved D. V lost 3 bases, J lost 5 bases, and 13 bases lay in between. The CDR3 extends over 14 amino acids. CDR1 is MNHNS, CDR2 SASEGT, per germline. CDR3 sequence (DNA): TGTGCCAGCAGTGAGGTCGTAGGGCTATATGGCTACACCTTC. Translated, it gives CASSEVVGLYGYTF.

The chain uses TRBV27 and TRBJ2-3; possibly TRBD2 for D (6 bases). V gave up 6 bases and J gave up 3 bases, with 19 bases separating them. This CDR3 comprises 16 residues. CDR1 MNHEY and CDR2 SMNVEV come from the germline V gene (reference sequence). CDR3 DNA: TGTGCCAGCAGGGGGAGGCTACGTGGGCGGACAGATACGCAGTATTTT. This gives the protein CASRGRLRGRTDTQYF.

A note on this clone: An end of the junction differs from the germline gene, which may be a read error. The V and J genes are TRBV7-9 and TRBJ2-3; 9 bases agree with TRBD2. Germline CDR1 and CDR2: SEHNR and FQNEAQ (reference sequence). This CDR3 region has 15 residues. This CDR3 is CASSLVLAGLDTQYF. CDR3 in DNA: TGTGCCAGCAGTTTAGTCCTAGCGGGACTGGATACGCAGTATTTT.

The chain has TRBV7-2 and TRBJ2-5; 7 nucleotides agree with TRBD2. The CDR3 extends over 16 amino acids. The germline CDR1 and CDR2 sequences are SGHTA and FQGNSA. Trimming removed 3 bases from V and 5 bases from J; junction bases left unmatched: 12. Here the CDR3 DNA reads TGTGCCAGCAGCTTTGGAAGCGGGGCGGATGGGGAGACCCAGTACTTC. Translated, it gives CASSFGSGADGETQYF.